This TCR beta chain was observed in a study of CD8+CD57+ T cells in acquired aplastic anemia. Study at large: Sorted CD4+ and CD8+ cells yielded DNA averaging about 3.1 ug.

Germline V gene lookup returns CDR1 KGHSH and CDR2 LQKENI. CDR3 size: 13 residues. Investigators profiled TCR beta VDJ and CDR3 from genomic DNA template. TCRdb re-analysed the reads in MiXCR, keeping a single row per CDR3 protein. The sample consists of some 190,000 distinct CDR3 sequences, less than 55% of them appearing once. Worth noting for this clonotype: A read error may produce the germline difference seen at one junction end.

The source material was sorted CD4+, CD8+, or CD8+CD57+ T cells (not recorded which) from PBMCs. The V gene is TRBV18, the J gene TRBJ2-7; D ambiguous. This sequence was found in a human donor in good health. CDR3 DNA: TGTGCCAGCTCACCGACCGACTCCTGCGAGCAGTACTTC. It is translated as CASSPTDSCEQYF.